Sequencing of this T cell receptor (beta chain) was carried out in a study of blood T cell repertoires in COVID-19. In the study overall: Italy, Spain and the United States were the sources of the convalescent and acute COVID-19 samples.

The assay was immunoSEQ multiplex PCR, and TCRdb's table has in-frame clones only and misses some. Of 260,000 or so clones in the sample, 86% are singletons; the top ten hold 15% to 18%. The CDR3 is 12 amino acids. V gave up 5 bases and J gave up 2 bases, with 6 bases separating them. Germline CDR1 SNHLY, CDR2 FYNNEI. All enrollees were about 18 to 100 years old and from 25 or so US areas. Participants were placed into cohorts based on the clinical history they reported. The clonotype originates from a man younger than 35 who had recovered from COVID-19. J is TRBJ1-1 and V is TRBV2; D gene ambiguous. Input material: PBMCs or T cells enriched from blood (not recorded which). CDR3 loop: CASSTRNTEAFF. The CDR3 region has the DNA TGTGCCAGCAGTACCAGAAACACTGAAGCTTTCTTT.